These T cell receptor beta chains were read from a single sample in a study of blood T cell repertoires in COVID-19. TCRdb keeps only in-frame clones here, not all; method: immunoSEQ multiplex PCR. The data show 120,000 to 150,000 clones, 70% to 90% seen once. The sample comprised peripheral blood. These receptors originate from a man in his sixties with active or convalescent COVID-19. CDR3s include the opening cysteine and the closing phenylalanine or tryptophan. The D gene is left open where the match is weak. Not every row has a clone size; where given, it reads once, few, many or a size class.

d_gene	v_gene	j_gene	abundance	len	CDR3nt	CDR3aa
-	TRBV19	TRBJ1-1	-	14	TGTGCCAGTAGTTTTGAGGGTTTGAACACTGAAGCTTTCTTT	CASSFEGLNTEAFF
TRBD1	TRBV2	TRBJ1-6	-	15	TGTGCCAGCAGTGCCGGGACAGGGTATAATTCACCCCTCCACTTT	CASSAGTGYNSPLHF
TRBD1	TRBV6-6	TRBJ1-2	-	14	TGTGCCTCCCTCTCTCCGACAGGGTACTATGGCTACACCTTC	CASLSPTGYYGYTF
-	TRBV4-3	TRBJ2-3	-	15	TGCGCCAGCAGCCAAGGTTTAGCCCTCACAGATACGCAGTATTTT	CASSQGLALTDTQYF
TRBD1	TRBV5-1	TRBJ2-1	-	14	TGCGCCAGCAGCTTGGCCACAGGGGGCAATGAGCAGTTCTTC	CASSLATGGNEQFF
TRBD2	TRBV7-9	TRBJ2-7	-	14	TGTGCCAGCAGCCCCGGGACTAGTAGAAACGAGCAGTACTTC	CASSPGTSRNEQYF
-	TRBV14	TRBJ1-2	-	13	TGTGCCAGCAGCCAAGGACTAAACTATGGCTACACCTTC	CASSQGLNYGYTF
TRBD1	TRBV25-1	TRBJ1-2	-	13	TGTGCCAGCAGTGGGGGACAGTTCTTGGGCTACACCTTC	CASSGGQFLGYTF
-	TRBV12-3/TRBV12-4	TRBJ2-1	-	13	TGTGCCAGCAGTTTGGGACTTTACAATGAGCAGTTCTTC	CASSLGLYNEQFF
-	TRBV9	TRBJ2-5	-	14	TGTGCCAGCAATTTCCAACCAGGCCAAGAGACCCAGTACTTC	CASNFQPGQETQYF
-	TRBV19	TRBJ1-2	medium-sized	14	TGTGCCAGTAGTATAGGAACACCAAGAGGGGGCTACACCTTC	CASSIGTPRGGYTF
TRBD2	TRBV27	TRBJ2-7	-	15	TGTGCCAGCAGTTTTGGTGGCGGGAGGGCCCGGGAGCAGTACTTC	CASSFGGGRAREQYF
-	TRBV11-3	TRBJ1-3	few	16	TGTGCCAGCAGCTTAAACGGAGCGGCCTCTGGAAACACCATATATTTT	CASSLNGAASGNTIYF
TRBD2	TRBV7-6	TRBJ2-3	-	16	TGTGCCAGCAGCGAATTGACTAGCGAAGGGGGTGATACGCAGTATTTT	CASSELTSEGGDTQYF
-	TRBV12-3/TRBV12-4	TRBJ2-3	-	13	TGTGCCAGCAGTTCTTTGCGGGCAGATACGCAGTATTTT	CASSSLRADTQYF
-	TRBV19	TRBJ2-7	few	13	TGTGCCAGTAGTATAGAACGCAGGGGCGAGCAGTACTTC	CASSIERRGEQYF
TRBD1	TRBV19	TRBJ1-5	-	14	TGTGCCAGTACTCCGACAGGGATCAATCAGCCCCAGCATTTT	CASTPTGINQPQHF
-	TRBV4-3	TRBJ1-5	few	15	TGCGCCAGCAGCCAAGATATACAGGGAGATCAGCCCCAGCATTTT	CASSQDIQGDQPQHF
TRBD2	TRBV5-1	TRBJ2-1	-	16	TGCGCCAGCAGCCCGAGACTAGCGGGAGGGGGCAATGAGCAGTTCTTC	CASSPRLAGGGNEQFF
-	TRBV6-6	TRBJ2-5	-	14	TGTGCCAGCAGTTCCCTGGACGGCGGGGAGACCCAGTACTTC	CASSSLDGGETQYF
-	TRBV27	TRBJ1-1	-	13	TGTGCCAGCAGTTTAACAGGGAACACTGAAGCTTTCTTT	CASSLTGNTEAFF
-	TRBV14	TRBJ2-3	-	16	TGTGCCAGCAGCCAAGGTGGGGGGGGCAGCACAGATACGCAGTATTTT	CASSQGGGGSTDTQYF
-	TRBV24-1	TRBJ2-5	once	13	TGTGCCACCCCTGAAGGGGTGGAAGAGACCCAGTACTTC	CATPEGVEETQYF
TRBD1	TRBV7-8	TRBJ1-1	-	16	TGTGCCAGCAGCTTGGGGGACAGGGGCGGTCGGACTGAAGCTTTCTTT	CASSLGDRGGRTEAFF
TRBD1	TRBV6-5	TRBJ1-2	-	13	TGTGCCAGCAGCTACGGGACAGGGAGAGGCTACACCTTC	CASSYGTGRGYTF
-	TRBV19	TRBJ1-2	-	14	TGTGCCAGTAGAATCGCCGGGGAAGTCTATGGCTACACCTTC	CASRIAGEVYGYTF
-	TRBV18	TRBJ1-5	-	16	TGTGCCAGCTCACTCGAGACAGTTTGGAGCAATCAGCCCCAGCATTTT	CASSLETVWSNQPQHF
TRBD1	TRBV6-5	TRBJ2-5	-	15	TGTGCCAGCATAAACCCCGGACAGGGGCAAGAGACCCAGTACTTC	CASINPGQGQETQYF